The rows below give T cell receptor beta chains drawn from one sample of a study of blood T cell repertoires in COVID-19. Clones were read by immunoSEQ multiplex PCR, and TCRdb kept only the in-frame ones, dropping some. The data hold roughly 380,000 clones, with over 75% observed a single time. The material sequenced was PBMCs or T cells enriched from blood (not recorded which). The origin of the receptors is a man aged 25 to 40 who had recovered from COVID-19. Both conserved end residues are part of each CDR3. A D gene is named only where the DNA matches it firmly. The size entry is marked missing in some rows and otherwise reads once, few, many or a size class.

V gene: TRBV5-1
J gene: TRBJ1-6
clone size: once
D gene: -
CDR3 protein: CASSLAGSSGYNSPLHF
CDR3 DNA: TGCGCCAGCAGCTTGGCCGGGTCTTCCGGGTATAATTCACCCCTCCACTTT

V gene: TRBV5-1
J gene: TRBJ1-5
clone size: once
D gene: TRBD1
CDR3 protein: CASSWGTGSNQPQHF
CDR3 DNA: TGCGCCAGCAGCTGGGGGACAGGGAGCAATCAGCCCCAGCATTTT

V gene: TRBV2
J gene: TRBJ2-7
clone size: -
D gene: -
CDR3 protein: CASRGEGGEQYF
CDR3 DNA: TGTGCCAGCAGAGGTGAGGGAGGAGAGCAGTACTTC

V gene: TRBV21-1
J gene: TRBJ2-7
clone size: -
D gene: -
CDR3 protein: CASSRDSGEQYF
CDR3 DNA: TGTGCCAGCAGCAGAGACAGTGGCGAGCAGTACTTC

V gene: TRBV7-8
J gene: TRBJ1-4
clone size: -
D gene: -
CDR3 protein: CASSLYSGATNEKLFF
CDR3 DNA: TGTGCCAGCAGCTTATATAGCGGGGCCACTAATGAAAAACTGTTTTTT

V gene: TRBV19
J gene: TRBJ1-5
clone size: -
D gene: -
CDR3 protein: CASSMTTGRRRGSNQPQHF
CDR3 DNA: TGTGCCAGTAGTATGACAACAGGTAGACGGAGGGGTAGCAATCAGCCCCAGCATTTT

V gene: TRBV6-5
J gene: TRBJ2-7
clone size: -
D gene: TRBD1
CDR3 protein: CASSPQGEGYEQYF
CDR3 DNA: TGTGCCAGCAGTCCCCAGGGGGAAGGCTACGAGCAGTACTTC

V gene: TRBV11-3
J gene: TRBJ2-2
clone size: -
D gene: TRBD2
CDR3 protein: CASSSLVSGGTGELFF
CDR3 DNA: TGTGCCAGCAGCTCGTTAGTAAGCGGGGGAACCGGGGAGCTGTTTTTT

V gene: TRBV28
J gene: TRBJ2-1
clone size: few
D gene: TRBD2
CDR3 protein: CASSLPDAGVGTYNEQFF
CDR3 DNA: TGTGCCAGCAGTTTACCCGATGCGGGGGTAGGGACCTACAATGAGCAGTTCTTC

V gene: TRBV2
J gene: TRBJ1-2
clone size: -
D gene: -
CDR3 protein: CASRMGQVGSAYGYTF
CDR3 DNA: TGTGCCAGCAGGATGGGACAAGTAGGTTCTGCCTATGGCTACACCTTC

V gene: TRBV6-5
J gene: TRBJ2-7
clone size: -
D gene: TRBD1
CDR3 protein: CASSSPGQGFYEQYF
CDR3 DNA: TGTGCCAGCAGTTCCCCGGGACAGGGGTTCTACGAGCAGTACTTC

V gene: TRBV2
J gene: TRBJ1-2
clone size: -
D gene: TRBD1
CDR3 protein: CASSGDSFYGYTF
CDR3 DNA: TGTGCCAGCAGCGGGGACAGTTTCTATGGCTACACCTTC

V gene: TRBV27
J gene: TRBJ2-7
clone size: -
D gene: TRBD2
CDR3 protein: CASRIAGGYEQYF
CDR3 DNA: TGTGCCAGCAGGATAGCGGGTGGCTACGAGCAGTACTTC

V gene: TRBV7-9
J gene: TRBJ1-2
clone size: -
D gene: TRBD1
CDR3 protein: CASSSGQGLAYGYTF
CDR3 DNA: TGTGCCAGCAGCTCGGGACAGGGTTTGGCCTATGGCTACACCTTC

V gene: TRBV2
J gene: TRBJ1-5
clone size: -
D gene: -
CDR3 protein: CASTGGTENPTKQNSQPQHF
CDR3 DNA: TGTGCCAGCACCGGAGGGACCGAGAACCCCACCAAACAAAATAGTCAGCCCCAGCATTTT

V gene: TRBV18
J gene: TRBJ2-1
clone size: -
D gene: -
CDR3 protein: CASSPLGGSYNEQFF
CDR3 DNA: TGTGCCAGCTCACCACTGGGGGGCTCCTACAATGAGCAGTTCTTC

V gene: TRBV7-9
J gene: TRBJ1-5
clone size: -
D gene: -
CDR3 protein: CASSLGLQPQHF
CDR3 DNA: TGTGCCAGCAGCTTAGGTCTGCAGCCCCAGCATTTT

V gene: TRBV11-3
J gene: TRBJ2-1
clone size: -
D gene: -
CDR3 protein: CASSSYNNEQFF
CDR3 DNA: TGTGCCAGCAGCTCCTATAACAATGAGCAGTTCTTC

V gene: TRBV2
J gene: TRBJ1-5
clone size: -
D gene: TRBD1
CDR3 protein: CASTPDRGGNQPQHF
CDR3 DNA: TGTGCCAGCACCCCGGACAGGGGGGGAAATCAGCCCCAGCATTTT

V gene: TRBV7-9
J gene: TRBJ1-6
clone size: -
D gene: TRBD1
CDR3 protein: CASSPVTGGLNSPLHF
CDR3 DNA: TGTGCCAGCAGCCCCGTAACAGGGGGCTTGAATTCACCCCTCCACTTT

V gene: TRBV5-6
J gene: TRBJ2-2
clone size: -
D gene: TRBD1
CDR3 protein: CASSLVGQGYTGELFF
CDR3 DNA: TGTGCCAGCAGCTTGGTGGGACAGGGTTACACCGGGGAGCTGTTTTTT

V gene: TRBV12-3/TRBV12-4
J gene: TRBJ2-3
clone size: -
D gene: -
CDR3 protein: CASSFSPDTQYF
CDR3 DNA: TGTGCCAGCAGTTTCTCCCCAGATACGCAGTATTTT

V gene: TRBV9
J gene: TRBJ1-4
clone size: once
D gene: -
CDR3 protein: CASSVGEYEKLFF
CDR3 DNA: TGTGCCAGCAGCGTAGGGGAGTATGAAAAACTGTTTTTT

V gene: TRBV9
J gene: TRBJ1-4
clone size: -
D gene: -
CDR3 protein: CASSPGQGLNEKLFF
CDR3 DNA: TGTGCCAGCAGCCCAGGCCAGGGCCTTAATGAAAAACTGTTTTTT

V gene: TRBV5-1
J gene: TRBJ2-7
clone size: once
D gene: -
CDR3 protein: CASSSGLASYEQYF
CDR3 DNA: TGCGCCAGCAGCTCGGGACTCGCCTCCTACGAGCAGTACTTC

V gene: TRBV6-5
J gene: TRBJ1-2
clone size: -
D gene: -
CDR3 protein: CASVASGLINGYTF
CDR3 DNA: TGTGCCAGCGTCGCTTCAGGGCTTATCAATGGCTACACCTTC

V gene: TRBV4-1
J gene: TRBJ2-7
clone size: -
D gene: -
CDR3 protein: CASSQEVSRPGEQYF
CDR3 DNA: TGCGCCAGCAGCCAAGAAGTAAGTAGGCCGGGCGAGCAGTACTTC

V gene: TRBV11-2
J gene: TRBJ2-1
clone size: -
D gene: -
CDR3 protein: CASSPPRGYRSYNEQFF
CDR3 DNA: TGTGCCAGCAGCCCGCCTAGGGGCTACCGCTCCTACAATGAGCAGTTCTTC

V gene: TRBV6-5
J gene: TRBJ1-5
clone size: many
D gene: TRBD1
CDR3 protein: CASSTTWTGDQPQHF
CDR3 DNA: TGTGCCAGCAGTACCACGTGGACAGGGGATCAGCCCCAGCATTTT